Presented here are 25 T cell receptor beta chains from one specimen sequenced in a study of Ad26.COV2.S vaccination and SARS-CoV-2 variants. Sample treatment: around 19 received Ad26.COV2.S at low or high dose, single or two shots; a few received placebo; per-sample allocation not given. Sampling happened 63 days after the first vaccine or placebo injection. Assay used: immunoSEQ multiplex PCR; TCRdb lists only in-frame clones, some missing. In the table there are hundreds of thousands of clones, around 90% of which are singletons. The starting material was peripheral blood, obtained in a trial of Ad26.COV2.S vaccine versus placebo. Receptors were obtained from a person between 18 and 65 years old who received the Ad26.COV2.S COVID-19 vaccine or a placebo.

The chain employs TRBV30 and TRBJ2-5; 13 bases align to TRBD2. Germline CDR1 and CDR2: GTSNPN and SVGIG (reference sequence). The CDR3 loop spans 16 amino acids. J was trimmed by 5 bases and V by 2 bases; bases with no gene match: 8. The CDR3 here is CAWSQMTSGGQETQYF. The DNA for the CDR3 is TGTGCCTGGAGTCAAATGACTAGCGGGGGGCAGGAGACCCAGTACTTC.

V usage is TRBV5-8 and J usage is TRBJ2-1; TRBD1 might be the D (6 bases). CDR1 is SGHTS, CDR2 YDEGEE, per germline. CDR3 length equals 15 residues. V lost 3 bases to trimming and J lost 2 bases, with 12 bases between them. In DNA, the CDR3 is TGTGCCAGCAGCTCGGGACAAACCCCCTACAATGAGCAGTTCTTC. It translates to CASSSGQTPYNEQFF.

The chain uses TRBV27 and TRBJ2-7, with a tentative D call TRBD2 (6 bases). The V gene lost 1 base and the J gene lost 5 bases, with 24 bases spanning the gap. The CDR3 extends over 18 amino acids. Germline CDR1 is MNHEY and CDR2 is SMNVEV (reference sequence). The CDR3 DNA follows: TGTGCCAGCAGTTTATACTCCTCCGGGACCAGGAGGGCGAACGAGCAGTACTTC. This gives the protein CASSLYSSGTRRANEQYF.

The gene calls are TRBV6-5 and TRBJ1-2, with TRBD1 matching over 9 bases. V gave up 2 bases and J gave up 8 bases; unmatched junction bases: 9. CDR1 MNHEY and CDR2 SVGAGI come from the germline V gene. CDR3 length equals 15 residues. The DNA of the CDR3 is TGTGCCAGCAGTTACGAGGGGACAGGGTTGGACGGCTACACCTTC. The encoded protein is CASSYEGTGLDGYTF.

The chain has TRBV2 and TRBJ2-5; 11 nucleotides match TRBD1. The trim removed 4 bases at V and 1 base at J, leaving 8 bases unmatched. The germline CDR1 and CDR2 sequences are SNHLY and FYNNEI. The length of the CDR3 is 17 residues. The chain's CDR3 is CASSADRGRGGQETQYF. CDR3 sequence (DNA): TGTGCCAGCAGTGCGGACAGGGGGCGTGGAGGCCAAGAGACCCAGTACTTC.

Notes on this clone: Distinct nucleotide sequences in the sample also encode this CDR3. The chain employs TRBV9 and TRBJ1-3; a possible D gene is TRBD1 (5 bases). Germline V gene data show CDR1 as SGDLS and CDR2 as YYNGEE. Trimming pared 2 bases from V and 0 bases from J, leaving 6 bases between. This CDR3 region has 14 residues. This chain's CDR3 is CASSVDSSGNTIYF. CDR3 DNA sequence: TGTGCCAGCAGCGTCGACAGCTCTGGAAACACCATATATTTT. The full variable domain, rest sourced from reference TRBV9 and TRBJ1-3, is DSGVTQTPKHLITATGQRVTLRCSPRSGDLSVYWYQQSLDQGLQFLIQYYNGEERAKGNILERFSAQQFPDLHSELNLSSLELGDSALYFCASSVDSSGNTIYFGEGSWLTVV.

Comment on this clone: The sample carries other DNA sequences with the same CDR3. V and J are TRBV19 and TRBJ2-7; D tentatively fits TRBD1 or TRBD2 (5 bases each). This CDR3 is built from 14 residues. The germline V and J ends were trimmed by 3 bases and 2 bases, with 11 bases remaining between them. CDR1 and CDR2 from the germline V gene are LNHDA and SQIVND (reference sequence). The CDR3 here is CASSISRGPYEQYF. The CDR3 DNA reads TGTGCCAGTAGTATTTCGAGGGGCCCCTACGAGCAGTACTTC.

The gene calls are TRBV9 and TRBJ2-1; D perhaps matches TRBD2 (5 bases). The CDR3 loop spans 15 amino acids. CDR1 is SGDLS, CDR2 YYNGEE, per germline. V lost 4 bases and J lost 4, with 15 bases in between. CDR3 sequence (DNA): TGTGCCAGCAGCCATACGACGGGAAAGTACAATGAGCAGTTCTTC. This gives the protein CASSHTTGKYNEQFF. Supplemented by reference TRBV9 and TRBJ2-1, the full variable domain reads DSGVTQTPKHLITATGQRVTLRCSPRSGDLSVYWYQQSLDQGLQFLIQYYNGEERAKGNILERFSAQQFPDLHSELNLSSLELGDSALYFCASSHTTGKYNEQFFGPGTRLTVL.

The chain recombines TRBV6-5 with TRBJ2-2; tentative D call: TRBD2 (6 bases). Germline CDR1 reads MNHEY; CDR2 reads SVGAGI. CDR3 length equals 15 residues. V was pared by 10 bases and J by 6 bases, with 21 bases between. The CDR3 protein is CATCRAPTGAGELFF. CDR3 nucleotide sequence: TGTGCCACCTGCAGGGCGCCTACGGGGGCCGGGGAGCTGTTTTTT.

J is TRBJ2-5 and V is TRBV7-2, with TRBD2 identical over 14 bases. With 5 bases clipped from V and 5 bases from J, the junction kept 4 bases outside the gene matches. The germline gives CDR1 SGHTA, CDR2 FQGNSA. The CDR3 length is 15 residues. The CDR3 DNA reads TGTGCCAGCAGCCAGACTAGCGGGGGGGTTGAGACCCAGTACTTC. Its translation is CASSQTSGGVETQYF.

V gene TRBV5-5 combines with J gene TRBJ2-7; D unresolved. V was pared by 2 bases and J by 3 bases, with 12 bases between. Germline values: CDR1 SGHKS, CDR2 YYEKEE (reference sequence). The length of the CDR3 is 14 residues. CDR3: CASSFRSGGYEQYF. The DNA for the CDR3 is TGTGCCAGCAGCTTTCGGTCCGGTGGCTACGAGCAGTACTTC.

The rearrangement uses TRBV5-1 and TRBJ2-1; TRBD2 matches at 8 bases. The CDR3 consists of 15 residues. Germline-derived CDR1 and CDR2 are SGHRS and YFSETQ. V gave up 2 bases and J gave up 3 bases; unmatched junction bases: 4. The CDR3 loop reads CASSLAGEGYNEQFF. The DNA for the CDR3 is TGCGCCAGCAGCTTAGCGGGGGAAGGCTACAATGAGCAGTTCTTC.

The rearrangement joins TRBV20-1 to TRBJ2-7; 9 bases are a match to TRBD1. This CDR3 comprises 16 residues. The V gene's germline CDR1 is DFQATT and CDR2 SNEGSKA (reference sequence). J gave up 4 bases and V 3 bases, and 13 bases lay outside the gene matches. CDR3 nucleotide sequence: TGCAGTGCTAGTGGGACGCTCGGGACAGGGTTTTACGAGCAGTACTTC. Translating gives CSASGTLGTGFYEQYF.

The rearrangement links TRBV6-6 to TRBJ2-3, with TRBD2 matching 10 bases. Germline lookup yields CDR1 MNHNY and CDR2 SVGAGI (reference sequence). This CDR3 is built from 16 residues. V was clipped by 2 bases and J by 2 bases; unmatched bases: 4. CDR3 coding DNA: TGTGCCAGCAGTTACCGGACTAGCGGATACACAGATACGCAGTATTTT. Encoded protein: CASSYRTSGYTDTQYF.

The V call is TRBV5-6, the J call TRBJ2-5, with a possible D match to TRBD2 (7 bases). This CDR3 has 14 residues. CDR1 and CDR2 from the germline V gene are SGHDT and YYEEEE. The ends were cut back, 2 bases at V and 5 bases at J, with 13 bases in the middle. As DNA, the CDR3 is TGTGCCAGCAGCTTAGGGGGGGCGCAGGAGACCCAGTACTTC. This codes for CASSLGGAQETQYF.

The chain combines TRBV6-5 with TRBJ1-6, with TRBD1 as a possible D gene (5 bases). The CDR3 contains 16 residues. Germline V gives CDR1 MNHEY, CDR2 SVGAGI. Trimming pared 4 bases from V and 7 bases from J, leaving 17 bases between. CDR3 region: CASSSRQGSSNSPLHF. CDR3 DNA: TGTGCCAGCAGTTCCCGGCAGGGTAGTTCGAATTCACCCCTCCACTTT.

The V and J genes are TRBV6-5 and TRBJ2-5, with TRBD2 matching over 7 bases. The junction had 9 bases not matched to a gene; V was cut back by 6 bases and J by 5 bases. The CDR3 is 14 residues long. Germline V gives CDR1 MNHEY, CDR2 SVGAGI. The CDR3 sequence is CASSLRGDGETQYF. In DNA, the CDR3 is TGTGCCAGCAGCCTTCGGGGGGACGGGGAGACCCAGTACTTC.

The genes are TRBV19 and TRBJ1-2; the D gene is possibly TRBD1 (5 bases). Trimming took 2 bases from V and 4 from J, leaving 14 bases between them. The CDR3 consists of 15 residues. Germline values: CDR1 LNHDA, CDR2 SQIVND (reference sequence). CDR3 sequence reads: CASSIQGDRSYGYTF. The CDR3 bases are TGTGCCAGTAGTATACAAGGGGACCGATCCTATGGCTACACCTTC.

The rearrangement joins TRBV27 to TRBJ1-5; TRBD1 matches at 9 bases. Germline V gives CDR1 MNHEY, CDR2 SMNVEV (reference sequence). The CDR3 is 19 residues long. Trimming took 2 bases from V and 4 from J; bases not matched to a gene: 15. CDR3 residues: CASSLGGDRVRRRNQPQHF. In DNA form, the CDR3 reads TGTGCCAGCAGTTTAGGAGGGGACAGGGTAAGGAGAAGAAATCAGCCCCAGCATTTT.

This clone has just one count. CDR3: CASRGGQVSTDTQYF. CDR3 coding DNA: TGTGCCAGCAGGGGTGGACAGGTTAGCACAGATACGCAGTATTTT. The V call is TRBV2, the J call TRBJ2-3; the match to TRBD1 covers 7 bases. V was pared by 6 bases and J by 0 bases, with 6 bases of the junction left unmatched. Germline V CDR1 and CDR2: SNHLY, FYNNEI. The CDR3 has 15 residues. The full variable domain, with the rest looked up from reference TRBV2 and TRBJ2-3, is EPEVTQTPSHQVTQMGQEVILRCVPISNHLYFYWYRQILGQKVEFLVSFYNNEISEKSEIFDDQFSVERPDGSNFTLKIRSTKLEDSAMYFCASRGGQVSTDTQYFGPGTRLTVL.

V gene TRBV2 combines with J gene TRBJ1-5, with a weak D call TRBD1 (5 bases). The germline V gene encodes CDR1 SNHLY and CDR2 FYNNEI. The CDR3 is 15 amino acids. Between the trimmed V and J ends, which lost 5 bases and 0 bases, there was a span of 11 bases. CDR3 DNA sequence: TGTGCCAGCAGTCGACAGCAAAATAGCAATCAGCCCCAGCATTTT. It codes for CASSRQQNSNQPQHF.

The chain links TRBV7-8 to TRBJ2-5; 9 nucleotides agree with TRBD1. Germline V CDR1 and CDR2: SGHVS, FQNEAQ. The CDR3 length is 15 residues. V lost 2 bases to trimming and J lost 5 bases; unmatched junction nucleotides: 6. CDR3 coding DNA: TGTGCCAGCAGCTTAAGGACAGGGGTGGTGGAGACCCAGTACTTC. It yields the protein CASSLRTGVVETQYF.

V gene TRBV24-1 combines with J gene TRBJ1-2; TRBD1 matches at 10 bases. The germline V gene encodes CDR1 KGHDR and CDR2 SFDVKD. This CDR3 has 17 amino acids. With V trimmed by 4 bases and J by 4 bases, 11 bases remained unmatched. The chain's CDR3 is CATSDYIWTGGIYGYTF. CDR3 nucleotides: TGTGCCACCAGTGACTACATTTGGACAGGGGGTATCTATGGCTACACCTTC.

As regards this clone: A much larger clone lies a single base off, so this may be a read error. The chain carries TRBV3-1 (or the pseudogene TRBV3-2) and TRBJ1-2; 7 bases fit TRBD1. CDR3 length equals 12 residues. V gave up 4 bases and J gave up 4 bases; unmatched junction bases: 0. CDR1 and CDR2 from the germline V gene are LGHDT and YNNKEL (reference sequence). The CDR3, as DNA: TGTGCCAGCAGCCCAGGGGGCTATGGCTACACCTTC. As protein: CASSPGGYGYTF.

This clone was observed a handful of times. V usage is TRBV27 and J usage is TRBJ2-5; D is ambiguous. The CDR3 is made up of 12 amino acids. Deletions cut 4 bases from V and 4 bases from J, with 7 bases between. CDR1 and CDR2 (germline): MNHEY, SMNVEV (reference sequence). In DNA form, the CDR3 reads TGTGCCAGCAGTTCCCGCCGAGAGACCCAGTACTTC. Translation: CASSSRRETQYF.